This T cell receptor beta chain was recorded in a study of cytomegalovirus exposure and HLA in healthy donors. TCRdb keeps only in-frame clones here, not all; method: immunoSEQ multiplex PCR. The data hold fewer than 200,000 clones, with about nine tenths observed a single time. This clone has a handful of counts. Germline V lookup: CDR1 SEHNR, CDR2 FQNEAQ (reference sequence). The trim removed 6 bases at V and 4 bases at J, leaving 4 bases unmatched. This CDR3 is built from 13 residues. This chain links TRBV7-9 with TRBJ1-2, with 8 bases matching TRBD1. This TCR was recovered from a woman in her twenties or thirties in good health and CMV-seronegative. The source material was PBMCs. CDR3 residues: CASSPGGLYGYTF. The CDR3 DNA reads as TGTGCCAGCAGTCCAGGGGGCCTCTATGGCTACACCTTC.